This T cell receptor beta chain stems from a study of cytomegalovirus exposure and HLA in healthy donors. Details on this clone: Its antigen is as yet unknown.

Regarding the study as a whole: Common viral pathogens were later found to be apparently linked to several of the most significant clusters.

The PCR was carried out with 60 Vbeta primers and 13 Jbeta primers. Libraries were prepared by immunoSEQ multiplex PCR; TCRdb keeps only in-frame clonotypes and omits some of them. The sample holds approximately 65,000 clones, 55% to 75% seen once. The V end lost 3 bases, the J end lost 4 bases, and 9 bases lay between the germline ends. The CDR3 is 12 residues long. Germline CDR1 reads SQVTM; CDR2 reads ANQGSEA. At collection, donors were nominally healthy, but unrecorded immune exposures were probable. The J gene is TRBJ2-5, the V gene TRBV29-1; D might be TRBD1 (5 bases). The clonotype originates from a man aged 40-49 years in good health and CMV-seropositive. The sequenced sample consisted of PBMCs. CDR3 bases: TGCAGCGTTGACAGGGCTCGAGAGACCCAGTACTTC. Translated, it gives CSVDRARETQYF. Full variable domain (remainder filled in from reference TRBV29-1 and TRBJ2-5): SAVISQKPSRDICQRGTSLTIQCQVDSQVTMMFWYRQQPGQSLTLIATANQGSEATYESGFVIDKFPISRPNLTFSTLTVSNMSPEDSSIYLCSVDRARETQYFGPGTRLLVL.